A single sample gave rise to the 21 T cell receptor beta chains below, sequenced in a study of blood T cells in healthy people across ages. Alongside a J-beta primer mix, a sample-barcoded 5' primer served in a second PCR lasting 7 to 11 cycles. Via MiXCR, TCRdb re-called the 5' RACE reads, giving one row per CDR3 protein. Among more than 600,000 distinct CDR3 sequences listed, 20% to 30% were seen once. Another study also made use of these data, one on T cells of mothers and their children.

Sequencing was carried out using blood. The receptors were gathered from a boy younger than 18 in good health.

The table lists this clonotype with a few counts. The V call is TRBV7-3, the J call TRBJ2-1, with 9 bases identical to TRBD1. This CDR3 region has 18 residues. Germline trimming cut 8 bases from V and 7 bases from J; bases unmatched to any gene: 21. CDR1 and CDR2 from the germline V gene are SGHTA and FQGTGA. The CDR3 sequence: CASGPAFGGTGPSNEQFF. The CDR3 DNA sequence: TGTGCCAGCGGCCCTGCTTTTGGAGGGACAGGGCCCTCGAATGAGCAGTTCTTC.

This chain joins TRBV25-1 and TRBJ2-3, with D hard to call. The CDR3 is made up of 14 amino acids. With 4 bases removed from V and 5 bases from J, the gap between germline ends came to 13 bases. Germline CDR1 is MGHDK and CDR2 is SYGVNS. The CDR3 bases are TGTGCCAGCAGTGGGCCCTCTTTGGGAGATACGCAGTATTTT. Translating gives CASSGPSLGDTQYF.

The chain joins TRBV25-1 to TRBJ2-6; D remains ambiguous. The CDR3 loop spans 13 amino acids. Trimming cost V 2 bases and J 10 bases, with 9 bases left between them. The germline V gene encodes CDR1 MGHDK and CDR2 SYGVNS. The CDR3 nucleotides read TGTGCCAGCAGTGAAGCGGCAGATAACGTCCTGACTTTC. Protein: CASSEAADNVLTF.

On this clonotype itself: An end of the junction does not agree with germline; a read error may underlie this. The V and J genes are TRBV4-3 and TRBJ1-6; possibly TRBD1 for D (5 bases). Germline assignment: CDR1 LGHNA and CDR2 YSLEER. The CDR3 covers 18 residues. The CDR3 sequence is CASSQEGGGFSNNSPLHF. The CDR3 DNA is TGCGCCAGCAGCCAAGAGGGGGGGGGATTCTCCAATAATTCACCCCTCCACTTT.

Only a few counts were recorded for this clonotype. V and J are TRBV7-2 and TRBJ2-5; D is unresolved. Trimming cost V 5 bases and J 2 bases, with 9 bases left between them. CDR1 is SGHTA, CDR2 FQGNSA, per germline. This CDR3 is 13 amino acids long. CDR3 amino acids: CASSPSHQETQYF. CDR3 sequence (DNA): TGTGCCAGCAGCCCCTCCCATCAAGAGACCCAGTACTTC.

This CDR3 reads CATSTGGGGNEKLFF. CDR3 coding DNA: TGTGCCACCAGCACCGGGGGCGGGGGGAATGAAAAACTGTTTTTT. The chain carries TRBV15 and TRBJ1-4; D might be TRBD1 (6 bases). This CDR3 comprises 15 residues. V gave up 4 bases and J gave up 5 bases, with 14 bases separating them. The germline CDR1 and CDR2 sequences are LNHNV and YYDKDF (reference sequence).

This clonotype was seen a handful of times. The V call is TRBV4-3, the J call TRBJ1-4; 10 nucleotides agree with TRBD1. CDR1 is LGHNA, CDR2 YSLEER, per germline. CDR3 length: 18 residues. V was pared by 0 bases and J by 1 base, with 5 bases of the junction left unmatched. The CDR3 region has the DNA TGCGCCAGCAGCCAAGAGGGGACAGGGGCCCGAACTAATGAAAAACTGTTTTTT. It yields the protein CASSQEGTGARTNEKLFF.

V and J are TRBV5-1 and TRBJ2-5; D is possibly TRBD1 or TRBD2 (6 bases each). There are 15 residues in the CDR3. Trimming took 2 bases from V and 5 from J, leaving 16 bases between them. CDR1 and CDR2 from the germline V gene are SGHRS and YFSETQ. CDR3 nucleotide sequence: TGCGCCAGCAGCTTTGTCGGGGGCTTTGGGGAGACCCAGTACTTC. Encoded protein: CASSFVGGFGETQYF.

There are a few counts of this clonotype. This rearrangement joins TRBV9 to TRBJ2-3, with D possibly TRBD2 on 5 matching bases. The CDR3 extends over 16 amino acids. Looked up from germline, CDR1 is SGDLS and CDR2 is YYNGEE. Trimming shortened V by 0 bases and J by 3 bases, and 14 bases separated the two germline ends. The CDR3 DNA sequence: TGTGCCAGCAGCGTAGGTATCGGGAAAGGTACAGATACGCAGTATTTT. It encodes CASSVGIGKGTDTQYF.

This clonotype was observed a few times. This chain links TRBV29-1 with TRBJ1-2, with a tentative D call TRBD1 (6 bases). The CDR3 has 15 amino acids. CDR1 and CDR2 (germline): SQVTM, ANQGSEA. Trimming took off 7 bases at V and 5 bases at J, with 23 bases between the two ends. The DNA of the CDR3 is TGCAGCGGGGGACCGGGACGGGACAAAAATTATGGCTACACCTTC. It yields the protein CSGGPGRDKNYGYTF.

The V call is TRBV7-6, the J call TRBJ1-1; 8 positions match TRBD1. Trimming cost V 5 bases and J 2 bases; bases outside gene matches: 10. This CDR3 comprises 16 residues. Germline values: CDR1 SGHVS, CDR2 FNYEAQ. The CDR3 sequence is CASSPSGGKVNTEAFF. CDR3 in DNA: TGTGCCAGCAGCCCGTCAGGGGGCAAAGTAAACACTGAAGCTTTCTTT.

Regarding this clonotype: The CDR3 carries no conserved terminal phenylalanine or tryptophan, so it likely arises from a read error. The chain joins TRBV6-6 to TRBJ1-1; no clear D gene. Germline CDR1 MNHNY, CDR2 SVGAGI (reference sequence). The CDR3 consists of 13 residues. The germline V and J ends were trimmed by 7 bases and 4 bases, with 13 bases remaining between them. In DNA form, the CDR3 reads TGTGCCAGCACCCAAACCGGAGGCACTGAAGCTTTCCTT. Amino acid sequence: CASTQTGGTEAFL.

This clonotype was recorded a few times. The chain joins TRBV28 to TRBJ2-3, with TRBD1 matching over 10 bases. The CDR3 is made up of 16 amino acids. Germline V gene data show CDR1 as MDHEN and CDR2 as SYDVKM. Losses at the gene ends were 5 bases for V and 5 bases for J; bases not matched to a gene: 10. In DNA, the CDR3 is TGTGCCAGCAGTCCCGGGACAGGGGTTGCGGGAGATACGCAGTATTTT. Translated, it gives CASSPGTGVAGDTQYF.

This clonotype came up a few times. The rearrangement joins TRBV15 to TRBJ2-5; D ambiguous. The DNA end is a closer match to TRBJ2-1, so the J assignment may be wrong. The CDR3 spans 16 residues. Germline CDR1 LNHNV, CDR2 YYDKDF (reference sequence). The CDR3 here is CATSSASLATYNEQFF. DNA of the CDR3: TGTGCCACCAGCAGTGCCTCTTTGGCGACCTACAATGAGCAGTTCTTC.

The chain is built from TRBV6-1 and TRBJ1-4; 7 positions match TRBD1. This CDR3 contains 16 residues. J was trimmed by 8 bases and V by 5 bases; bases with no gene match: 14. Germline CDR1 is MNHNS and CDR2 is SASEGT. This CDR3 is CASSRSTGSGKEKLFF. The CDR3 DNA reads TGTGCCAGCAGTAGATCGACAGGGTCGGGGAAGGAAAAACTGTTTTTT.

The table lists this clonotype with a few counts. V is TRBV9 and J is TRBJ2-7; D is perhaps TRBD1 or TRBD2 (5 bases each). V was clipped by 3 bases and J by 2 bases, with 9 bases between them. CDR1 is SGDLS, CDR2 YYNGEE, per germline. This CDR3 contains 13 residues. The CDR3 is CASSAGPTYEQYF. CDR3 coding DNA: TGTGCCAGCAGCGCGGGACCAACCTACGAGCAGTACTTC.

In regard to this clonotype: A read error may produce the germline difference seen at one junction end. The chain uses TRBV18 and TRBJ1-2; TRBD1 is a possible D gene (5 bases). Germline V gene sequence: CDR1 KGHSH, CDR2 LQKENI. The CDR3 has 14 amino acids. The CDR3 bases are TGTACCAGCTCGCCGGACCAGGGCCCTCGTGGCTACACCTTC. Protein: CTSSPDQGPRGYTF.

This clonotype was seen more than once but under ten times. This rearrangement joins TRBV3-1 to TRBJ2-7, with 7 bases aligning to TRBD1. Unmatched junction bases numbered 8, after V lost 4 bases and J lost 2 bases. Germline loops: CDR1 LGHDT, CDR2 YNNKEL (reference sequence). The CDR3 consists of 15 residues. DNA of the CDR3: TGTGCCAGCAGCCCTGGGACAGCGCGTACCTACGAGCAGTACTTC. Amino acids: CASSPGTARTYEQYF.

V and J are TRBV7-6 and TRBJ1-6; D remains ambiguous. Germline V CDR1 and CDR2: SGHVS, FNYEAQ. Trimming left V 5 bases short and J 4 bases short, with 12 bases between. This CDR3 has 15 residues. The CDR3 nucleotides read TGTGCCAGCAGCCAAGATCGGCAGTATAATTCACCCCTCCACTTT. It translates to CASSQDRQYNSPLHF. Supplemented by reference TRBV7-6 and TRBJ1-6, the full variable domain reads GAGVSQSPRYKVTKRGQDVALRCDPISGHVSLYWYRQALGQGPEFLTYFNYEAQQDKSGLPNDRFSAERPEGSISTLTIQRTEQRDSAMYRCASSQDRQYNSPLHFGNGTRLTVT.

This clonotype turned up a few times. V and J are TRBV9 and TRBJ2-1; TRBD2 agrees at 13 bases. The CDR3 is made up of 17 amino acids. Germline V gene data show CDR1 as SGDLS and CDR2 as YYNGEE. With V trimmed by 3 bases and J by 8 bases, 11 bases remained unmatched. The CDR3 is CASSEGLAGSLWDEQFF. In DNA form, the CDR3 reads TGTGCCAGCAGCGAGGGACTAGCGGGAAGTTTATGGGATGAGCAGTTCTTC.

The V call is TRBV5-1, the J call TRBJ2-3; D unclear. Trimming took 0 bases from V and 5 from J, leaving 10 bases between them. Germline-derived CDR1 and CDR2 are SGHRS and YFSETQ. CDR3 length equals 14 residues. DNA of the CDR3: TGCGCCAGCAGCTTGGTGTACGAAGGAGATACGCAGTATTTT. Protein product: CASSLVYEGDTQYF. Supplemented by reference TRBV5-1 and TRBJ2-3, the full variable domain reads KAGVTQTPRYLIKTRGQQVTLSCSPISGHRSVSWYQQTPGQGLQFLFEYFSETQRNKGNFPGRFSGRQFSNSRSEMNVSTLELGDSALYLCASSLVYEGDTQYFGPGTRLTVL.